This T cell receptor (beta chain) appears in the sequencing data of a study of T-cell reconstitution after alpha-beta-depleted transplantation in children. General observations from the study: Reportedly, alpha-beta T cells present about two months post-transplant originated from several hundred expanded clones of graft origin. For some patients, TCRbeta diversity was high at day 60 because of recipient T cells and thymic progenitors that survived. T-cell numbers and diversity, one year after transplant, stemmed largely from T cells that were newly produced.

This sample's TCRbeta library carried unique molecular identifier barcodes. One entry per CDR3 protein results from TCRdb running MiXCR on the PCR reads. In the table there are about 310,000 distinct CDR3 sequences, around 25% of which are singletons. Concerning this clonotype itself: The target antigen is unknown.

The receptor was isolated from a male patient between 10 and 17 years old who had a stem cell transplant for acute lymphoblastic leukemia, so the T cells may come from the graft donor. Sequences were derived from PBMCs, mostly from graft donor cells, sampled 180 days after TCRalphabeta/CD19-depleted stem cell transplant.

CDR3 coding DNA: TGTGCCAGCAGTTTATCCGGGGGAGACTACAATGAGCAGTTCTTC. Translating it yields CASSLSGGDYNEQFF. This sequence joins TRBV27 and TRBJ2-1; possible D gene TRBD2, 6 bases. The V end lost 0 bases, the J end lost 3 bases, and 9 bases lay between the germline ends. The CDR3 consists of 15 residues. CDR1 and CDR2 (germline): MNHEY, SMNVEV (reference sequence).